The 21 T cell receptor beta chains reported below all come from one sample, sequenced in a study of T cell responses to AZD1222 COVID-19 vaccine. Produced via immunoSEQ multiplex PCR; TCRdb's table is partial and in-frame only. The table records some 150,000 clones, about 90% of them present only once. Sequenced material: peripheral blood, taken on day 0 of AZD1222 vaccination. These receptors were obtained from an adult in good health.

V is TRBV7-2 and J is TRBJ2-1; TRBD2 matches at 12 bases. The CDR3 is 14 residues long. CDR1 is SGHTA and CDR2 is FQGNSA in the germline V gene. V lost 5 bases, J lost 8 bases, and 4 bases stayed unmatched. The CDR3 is CASSASGRVDEQFF. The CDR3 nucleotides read TGTGCCAGCAGCGCTAGCGGGAGGGTGGATGAGCAGTTCTTC.

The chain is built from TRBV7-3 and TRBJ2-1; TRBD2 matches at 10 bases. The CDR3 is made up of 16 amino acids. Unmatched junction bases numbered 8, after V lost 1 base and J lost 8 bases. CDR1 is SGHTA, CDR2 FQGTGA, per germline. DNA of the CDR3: TGTGCCAGCAGCTTAAGTGGAGCGGGAGGGCCGCATGAGCAGTTCTTC. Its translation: CASSLSGAGGPHEQFF.

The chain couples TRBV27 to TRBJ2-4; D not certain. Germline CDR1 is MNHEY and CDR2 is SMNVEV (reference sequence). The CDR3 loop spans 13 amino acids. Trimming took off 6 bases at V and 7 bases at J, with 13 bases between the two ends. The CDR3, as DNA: TGTGCCAGCAGCCCGGACCGAAGGAACATTCAGTACTTC. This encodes CASSPDRRNIQYF.

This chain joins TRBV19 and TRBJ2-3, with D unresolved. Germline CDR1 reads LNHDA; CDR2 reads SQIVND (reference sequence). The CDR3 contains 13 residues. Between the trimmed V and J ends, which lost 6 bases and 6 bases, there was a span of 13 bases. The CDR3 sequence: CASRVGGSDTQYF. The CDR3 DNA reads TGTGCCAGTAGAGTGGGCGGTTCTGATACGCAGTATTTT.

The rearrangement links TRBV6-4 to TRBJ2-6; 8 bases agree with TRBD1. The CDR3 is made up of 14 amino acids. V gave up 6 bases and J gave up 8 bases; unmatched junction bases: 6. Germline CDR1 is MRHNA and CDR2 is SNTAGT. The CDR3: CASRPDRGPNVLTF. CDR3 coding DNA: TGTGCCAGCAGACCCGACAGGGGCCCCAACGTCCTGACTTTC.

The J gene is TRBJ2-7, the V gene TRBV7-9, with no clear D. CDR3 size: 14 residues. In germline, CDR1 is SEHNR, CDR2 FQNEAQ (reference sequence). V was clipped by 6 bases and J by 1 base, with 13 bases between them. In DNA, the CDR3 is TGTGCCAGCAGTCCCGGGCCCGCATCCTACGAGCAGTACTTC. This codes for CASSPGPASYEQYF.

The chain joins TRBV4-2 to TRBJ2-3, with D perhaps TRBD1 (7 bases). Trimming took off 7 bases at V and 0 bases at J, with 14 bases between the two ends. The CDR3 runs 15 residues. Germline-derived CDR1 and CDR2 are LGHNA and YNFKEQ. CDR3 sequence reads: CASTAGGTSTDTQYF. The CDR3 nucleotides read TGTGCCAGCACCGCAGGGGGGACTAGCACAGATACGCAGTATTTT.

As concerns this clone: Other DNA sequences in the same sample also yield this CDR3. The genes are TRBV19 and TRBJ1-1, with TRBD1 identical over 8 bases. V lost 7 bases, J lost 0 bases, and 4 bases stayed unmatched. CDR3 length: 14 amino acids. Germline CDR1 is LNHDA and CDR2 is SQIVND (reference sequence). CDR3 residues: CASTQDRVNTEAFF. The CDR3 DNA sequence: TGTGCCAGTACCCAGGACAGGGTGAACACTGAAGCTTTCTTT.

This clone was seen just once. CDR3 amino acids: CASSTGTAGNTIYF. In nucleotides, the CDR3 is TGTGCCAGCAGCACCGGGACAGCGGGAAACACCATATATTTT. The chain employs TRBV7-6 and TRBJ1-3, with TRBD1 matching 7 bases. The germline CDR1 and CDR2 sequences are SGHVS and FNYEAQ. V gave up 5 bases and J gave up 4 bases; unmatched junction bases: 5. The CDR3 runs to 14 residues.

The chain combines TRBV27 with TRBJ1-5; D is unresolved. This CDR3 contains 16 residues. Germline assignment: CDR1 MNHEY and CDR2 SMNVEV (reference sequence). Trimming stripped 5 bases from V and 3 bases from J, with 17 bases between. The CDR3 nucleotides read TGTGCCAGCAGTCCACTGGGAGGGCAGTACAATCAGCCCCAGCATTTT. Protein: CASSPLGGQYNQPQHF.

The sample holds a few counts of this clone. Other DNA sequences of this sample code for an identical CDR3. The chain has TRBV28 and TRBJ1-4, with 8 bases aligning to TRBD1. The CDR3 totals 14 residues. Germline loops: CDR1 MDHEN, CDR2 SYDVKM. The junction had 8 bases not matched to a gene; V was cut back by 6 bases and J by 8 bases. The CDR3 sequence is CASSRGQGREKLFF. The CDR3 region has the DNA TGTGCCAGCAGCCGTGGACAGGGAAGGGAAAAACTGTTTTTT. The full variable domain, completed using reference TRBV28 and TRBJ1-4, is DVKVTQSSRYLVKRTGEKVFLECVQDMDHENMFWYRQDPGLGLRLIYFSYDVKMKEKGDIPEGYSVSREKKERFSLILESASTNQTSMYLCASSRGQGREKLFFGSGTQLSVL.

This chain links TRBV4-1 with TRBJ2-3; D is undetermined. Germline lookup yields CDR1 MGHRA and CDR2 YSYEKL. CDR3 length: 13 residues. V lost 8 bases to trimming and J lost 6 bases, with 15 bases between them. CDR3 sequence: CASVGPPRDTQYF. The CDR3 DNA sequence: TGCGCCAGCGTCGGGCCACCTAGGGATACGCAGTATTTT.

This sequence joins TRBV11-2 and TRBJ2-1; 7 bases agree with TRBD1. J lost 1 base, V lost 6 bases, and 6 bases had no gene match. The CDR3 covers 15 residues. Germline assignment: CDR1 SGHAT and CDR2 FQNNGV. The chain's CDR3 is CASSLQGFSYNEQFF. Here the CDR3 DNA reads TGTGCCAGCAGTTTACAGGGGTTTTCCTACAATGAGCAGTTCTTC.

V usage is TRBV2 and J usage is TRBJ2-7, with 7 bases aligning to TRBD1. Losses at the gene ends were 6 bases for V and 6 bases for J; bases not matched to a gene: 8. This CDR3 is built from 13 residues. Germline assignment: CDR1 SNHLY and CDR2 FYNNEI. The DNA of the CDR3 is TGTGCCAGCAGCGTCCTGACAGGGATCGAGCAGTACTTC. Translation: CASSVLTGIEQYF.

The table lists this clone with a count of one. The CDR3 DNA follows: TGTGCCAGCAGTTCCATCCGGGACAGGGCTGAAAAACTGTTTTTT. Amino acids: CASSSIRDRAEKLFF. This chain links TRBV28 with TRBJ1-4, with 9 bases matching TRBD1. The CDR3 length is 15 residues. Unmatched junction bases numbered 7, after V lost 4 bases and J lost 7 bases. Germline V CDR1 and CDR2: MDHEN, SYDVKM.

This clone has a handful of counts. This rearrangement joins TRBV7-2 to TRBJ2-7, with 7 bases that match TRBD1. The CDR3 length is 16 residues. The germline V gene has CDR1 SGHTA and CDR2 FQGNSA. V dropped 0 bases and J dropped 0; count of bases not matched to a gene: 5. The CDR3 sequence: CASSLAGTAASYEQYF. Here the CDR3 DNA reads TGTGCCAGCAGCTTAGCCGGGACAGCCGCCTCCTACGAGCAGTACTTC.

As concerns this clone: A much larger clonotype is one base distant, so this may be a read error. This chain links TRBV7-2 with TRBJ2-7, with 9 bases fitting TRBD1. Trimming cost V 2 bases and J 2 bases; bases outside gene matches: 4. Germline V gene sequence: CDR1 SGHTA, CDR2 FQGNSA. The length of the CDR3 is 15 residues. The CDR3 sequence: CASSLTGTGTYEQYF. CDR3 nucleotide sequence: TGTGCCAGCAGCTTAACCGGGACAGGGACCTACGAGCAGTACTTC.

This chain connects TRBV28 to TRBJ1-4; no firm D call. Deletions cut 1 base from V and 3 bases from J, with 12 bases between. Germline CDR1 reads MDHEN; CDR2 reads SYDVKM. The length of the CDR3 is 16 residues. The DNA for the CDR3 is TGTGCCAGCAGTTTATATCCACGAGGGTCTAATGAAAAACTGTTTTTT. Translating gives CASSLYPRGSNEKLFF.

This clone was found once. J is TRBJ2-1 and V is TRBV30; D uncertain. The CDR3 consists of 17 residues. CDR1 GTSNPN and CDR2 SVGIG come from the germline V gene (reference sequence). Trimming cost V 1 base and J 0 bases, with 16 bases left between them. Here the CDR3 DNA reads TGTGCCTGGAGTGCAGTGGGCCTCTTGAGCTCCTACAATGAGCAGTTCTTC. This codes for CAWSAVGLLSSYNEQFF.

This chain's CDR3 is CASSFLRGRDTGYTF. Written as DNA, the CDR3 is TGTGCCAGCAGTTTTTTGAGGGGGCGCGATACTGGCTACACCTTC. The V and J genes are TRBV28 and TRBJ1-2; 7 nucleotides match TRBD1. V was pared by 3 bases and J by 7 bases, with 11 bases of the junction left unmatched. The CDR3 contains 15 residues. The germline CDR1 and CDR2 sequences are MDHEN and SYDVKM.

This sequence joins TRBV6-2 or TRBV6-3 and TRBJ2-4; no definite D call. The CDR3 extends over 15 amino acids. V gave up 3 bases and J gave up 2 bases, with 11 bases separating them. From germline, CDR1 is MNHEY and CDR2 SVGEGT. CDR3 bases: TGTGCCAGCAGTTATCATGGGATCACCAAAAACATTCAGTACTTC. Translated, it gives CASSYHGITKNIQYF.